The 3 T cell receptor beta chains below were found in one sample sequenced in a study of Ad26.COV2.S vaccination and SARS-CoV-2 variants. The table came from immunoSEQ multiplex PCR; TCRdb's copy has only in-frame clones and leaves some out. Here the sample spans around 420,000 clones, 88% being singletons. Treatment indicated: some 20 received Ad26.COV2.S at low or high dose, single or two shots; about 5 received placebo; per-sample allocation not given. Each sample was drawn 63 days after the first injection (of vaccine or placebo). The sample consisted of peripheral blood, taken in a trial of Ad26.COV2.S vaccine versus placebo. These receptor sequences come from a person aged 18-60 years who received the Ad26.COV2.S COVID-19 vaccine or a placebo.

This clone was detected a few times. CDR3 DNA: TGTGCCAGCAGTTTGGGCCGTCTGGGGGTAAAGGCTTTCTTT. Amino acids: CASSLGRLGVKAFF. The chain employs TRBV28 and TRBJ1-1; the D gene is possibly TRBD1 (5 bases). The CDR3 has 14 residues. The V end was cut by 3 bases, the J end by 11 bases, with 19 bases between. CDR1 MDHEN and CDR2 SYDVKM come from the germline V gene.

This clone has only one observation. The rearrangement uses TRBV5-1 and TRBJ2-7; TRBD1 matches at 9 bases. Germline-derived CDR1 and CDR2 are SGHRS and YFSETQ. The length of the CDR3 is 16 residues. Germline trimming cut 3 bases from V and 5 bases from J; bases unmatched to any gene: 12. The CDR3 reads CASSSGQGGGRHEQYF. CDR3 DNA: TGCGCCAGCAGCTCGGGACAGGGCGGGGGACGCCACGAGCAGTACTTC.

This rearrangement joins TRBV10-2 to TRBJ1-2, with 8 nucleotides matching TRBD1. Losses at the gene ends were 2 bases for V and 3 bases for J; bases not matched to a gene: 2. This CDR3 is 14 amino acids long. Per germline, CDR1 WSHSY and CDR2 SAAADI. CDR3 sequence (DNA): TGCGCCAGCAGTGAGCGGACAGGGCACTATGGCTACACCTTC. Its protein is CASSERTGHYGYTF.